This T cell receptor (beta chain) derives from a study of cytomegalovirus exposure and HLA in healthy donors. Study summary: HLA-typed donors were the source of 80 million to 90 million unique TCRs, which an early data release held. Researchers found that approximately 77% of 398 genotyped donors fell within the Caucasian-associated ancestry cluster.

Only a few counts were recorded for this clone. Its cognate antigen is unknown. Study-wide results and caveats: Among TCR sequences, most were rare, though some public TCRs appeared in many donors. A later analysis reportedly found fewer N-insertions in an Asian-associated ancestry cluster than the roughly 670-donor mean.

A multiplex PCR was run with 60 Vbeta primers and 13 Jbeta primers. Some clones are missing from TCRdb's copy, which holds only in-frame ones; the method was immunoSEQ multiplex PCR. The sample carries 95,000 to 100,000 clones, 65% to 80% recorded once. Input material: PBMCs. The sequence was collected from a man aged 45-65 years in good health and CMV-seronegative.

The CDR3 DNA follows: TGTGCCAGTGCTCCTAGAACCGGGACAGGGGGCTACGAGCAGTACTTC. Translated, it gives CASAPRTGTGGYEQYF. The chain recombines TRBV19 with TRBJ2-7, with TRBD1 matching 11 bases. CDR1 is LNHDA, CDR2 SQIVND, per germline (reference sequence). J was trimmed by 3 bases and V by 8 bases; bases with no gene match: 12. The CDR3 runs 16 residues.